This T cell receptor (beta chain) comes out of a study of T cell repertoires in cytomegalovirus infection. Each CDR3 protein gets one entry after TCRdb re-called the reads with MiXCR. Of about 160,000 distinct CDR3 sequences detected, under 20% appear once; the ten largest clones hold approximately 19%. Trimming cost V 5 bases and J 3 bases, with 8 bases left between them. The CDR3 is 12 amino acids. The germline V gene has CDR1 MNHEY and CDR2 SVGEGT. This clonotype appeared a few times. The receptor was derived from a human donor in good health (CMV status not recorded). Some clones in this sample may be carry-over from other donors' samples. Sequenced sample: CD8+ T cells from PBMCs. This chain connects TRBV6-2 or TRBV6-3 to TRBJ2-7; maybe TRBD2 (6 bases). DNA for the CDR3: TGTGCCAGCAGTGTAGCGGTCTACGAGCAGTACTTC. It codes for CASSVAVYEQYF.